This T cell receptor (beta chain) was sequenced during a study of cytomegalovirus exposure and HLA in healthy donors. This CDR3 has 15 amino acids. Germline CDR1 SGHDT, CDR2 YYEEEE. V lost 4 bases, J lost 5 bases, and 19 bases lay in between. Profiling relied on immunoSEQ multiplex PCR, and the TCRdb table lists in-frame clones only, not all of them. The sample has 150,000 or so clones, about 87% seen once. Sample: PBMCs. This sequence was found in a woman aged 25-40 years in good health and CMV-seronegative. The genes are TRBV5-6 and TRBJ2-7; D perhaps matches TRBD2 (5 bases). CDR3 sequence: CASSREARVTHEQYF. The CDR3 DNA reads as TGTGCCAGCAGCCGCGAGGCGAGGGTAACCCACGAGCAGTACTTC.